The T cell receptor beta chain described here comes from a study of blood T cell repertoires in COVID-19. V gave up 1 base and J gave up 5 bases; unmatched junction bases: 4. CDR3 size: 15 residues. Germline V gives CDR1 SGHTA, CDR2 FQGNSA. TCRdb's copy holds only in-frame clones and misses some; the assay was immunoSEQ multiplex PCR. The sample lists about 57,000 clones, over 75% occurring once. This TCR came from a human donor in a cohort sampled during active COVID-19. The source material was peripheral blood. The chain carries TRBV7-2 and TRBJ2-5, with 10 nucleotides matching TRBD2. CDR3 in DNA: TGTGCCAGCAGCTTAGGAGCGGGGGGGCGGGAGACCCAGTACTTC. This sequence encodes CASSLGAGGRETQYF.